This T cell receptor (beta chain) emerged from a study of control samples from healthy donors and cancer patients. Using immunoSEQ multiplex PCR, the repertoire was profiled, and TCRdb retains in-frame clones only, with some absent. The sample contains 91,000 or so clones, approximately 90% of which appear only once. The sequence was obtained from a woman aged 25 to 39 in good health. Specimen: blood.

The CDR3 nucleotides are TGCAGCGTTAGGGGGACGGACTATGGCTACACCTTC. Its protein product is CSVRGTDYGYTF. The chain is built from TRBV29-1 and TRBJ1-2; D perhaps matches TRBD1 (6 bases). V shed 5 bases and J shed 3 bases, with 10 bases lying between them. This CDR3 has 12 amino acids. Germline V CDR1 and CDR2: SQVTM, ANQGSEA.